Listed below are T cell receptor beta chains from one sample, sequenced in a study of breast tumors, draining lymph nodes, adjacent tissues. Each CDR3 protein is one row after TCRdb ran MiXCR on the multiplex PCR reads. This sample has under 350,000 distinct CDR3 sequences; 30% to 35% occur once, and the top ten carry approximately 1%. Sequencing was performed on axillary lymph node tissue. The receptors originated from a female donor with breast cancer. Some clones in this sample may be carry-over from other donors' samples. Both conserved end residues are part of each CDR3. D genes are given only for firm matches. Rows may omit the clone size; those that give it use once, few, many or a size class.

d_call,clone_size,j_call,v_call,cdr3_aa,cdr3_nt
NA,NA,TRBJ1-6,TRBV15,CATSSPIPRDSPLHF,TGTGCCACCAGCAGCCCGATCCCCAGGGATTCACCCCTCCACTTT
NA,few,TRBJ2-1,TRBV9,CASSANPTRGYNAQFF,TGTGCCAGCAGCGCAAACCCCACCCGGGGGTACAATGCGCAGTTCTTC
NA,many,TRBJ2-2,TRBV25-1,CASSRGTGELFF,TGTGCCAGCAGTAGAGGGACCGGGGAGCTGTTTTTT
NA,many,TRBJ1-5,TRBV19,CASRGPQSGLGNQPQHF,TGTGCCAGTCGTGGTCCCCAAAGCGGACTGGGCAATCAGCCCCAGCATTTT
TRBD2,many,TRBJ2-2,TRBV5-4,CASSHGLAGGWDTGELFF,TGTGCCAGCAGCCACGGACTAGCGGGAGGTTGGGACACCGGGGAGCTGTTTTTT
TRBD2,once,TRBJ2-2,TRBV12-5,CASRGPGTSGRARRELFF,TGTGCCAGCAGGGGCCCCGGGACTAGCGGGAGGGCCCGGAGGGAGCTGTTTTTT
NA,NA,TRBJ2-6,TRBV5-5,CASSLWTAPPPGANVLTF,TGTGCCAGCAGCCTGTGGACAGCGCCCCCCCCTGGGGCCAACGTCCTGACTTTC
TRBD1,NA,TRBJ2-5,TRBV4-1,CASRRRQGGETQYF,TGCGCCAGCAGGAGACGACAGGGTGGAGAGACCCAGTACTTC
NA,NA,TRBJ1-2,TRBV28,CASSFGGHRNYGYTF,TGTGCCAGCAGTTTTGGTGGTCACAGGAACTATGGCTACACCTTC
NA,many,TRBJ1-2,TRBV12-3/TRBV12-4,CASSPIQGGYGYTF,TGTGCCAGCAGTCCGATCCAGGGAGGCTATGGCTACACCTTC
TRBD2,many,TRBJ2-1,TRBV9,CASSPGTGGSGNEQFF,TGTGCCAGCAGCCCCGGAACCGGCGGGAGTGGCAATGAGCAGTTCTTC
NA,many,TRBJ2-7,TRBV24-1,CATSEPYGVRTYEQYF,TGTGCCACCAGTGAACCTTACGGGGTCCGAACCTACGAGCAGTACTTC
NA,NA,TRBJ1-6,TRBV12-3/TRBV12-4,CASGESGTPWGSPLHF,TGTGCTAGTGGCGAGAGCGGGACTCCCTGGGGTTCACCCCTCCACTTT
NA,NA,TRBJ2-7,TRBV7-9,CASSLTQYEQYF,TGTGCCAGCAGCTTGACGCAGTACGAGCAGTACTTC
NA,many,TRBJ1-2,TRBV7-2,CASSPETDYTF,TGTGCCAGCAGCCCCGAGACAGATTACACCTTC
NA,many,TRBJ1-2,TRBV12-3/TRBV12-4,CASSLASQSDGYTF,TGTGCCAGCAGTTTAGCGAGCCAGTCCGATGGCTACACCTTC
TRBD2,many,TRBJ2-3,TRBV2,CASSGGLAGEYF,TGTGCCAGCAGTGGGGGACTAGCGGGAGAATATTTT
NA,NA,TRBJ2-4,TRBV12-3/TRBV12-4,CASSISGNIQYF,TGTGCCAGCAGTATCAGCGGGAACATTCAGTACTTC
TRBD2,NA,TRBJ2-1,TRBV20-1,CSARLAGASVF,TGCAGTGCCAGACTAGCGGGAGCTTCGGTCTTC
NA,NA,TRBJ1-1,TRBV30,CAWTLNTEAFF,TGTGCCTGGACACTGAACACTGAAGCTTTCTTT
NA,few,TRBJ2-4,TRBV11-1,CASSLGPLSQGQYF,TGTGCCAGCAGCTTAGGACCCCTCTCGCAGGGTCAGTACTTC
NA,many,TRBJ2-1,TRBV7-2,CASRQTLRPDNEQFF,TGTGCCAGCAGGCAGACTCTCCGCCCCGACAATGAGCAGTTCTTC
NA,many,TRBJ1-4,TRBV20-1,CSASPGATNEKLFF,TGCAGTGCTAGCCCGGGGGCAACTAATGAAAAACTGTTTTTT
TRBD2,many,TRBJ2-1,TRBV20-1,CSASLLAGGRNEQFF,TGCAGTGCTAGTCTACTAGCGGGAGGGAGAAATGAGCAGTTCTTC
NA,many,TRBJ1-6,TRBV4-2,CASSPLRHDNSPLHF,TGTGCCAGCAGCCCACTACGACACGATAATTCACCCCTCCACTTT
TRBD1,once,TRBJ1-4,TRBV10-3,CAISERGQGGEKLFF,TGTGCCATCAGTGAAAGGGGACAGGGAGGTGAAAAACTGTTTTTT
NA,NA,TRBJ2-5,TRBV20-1,CSARDLWQGNEETQYF,TGCAGTGCTAGAGATCTATGGCAGGGGAATGAAGAGACCCAGTACTTC
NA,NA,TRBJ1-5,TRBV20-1,CSAQHQETQHF,TGCAGTGCTCAACACCAAGAGACCCAGCATTTT
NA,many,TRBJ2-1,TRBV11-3,CASSLYANEQFF,TGTGCCAGCAGCTTATACGCCAATGAGCAGTTCTTC
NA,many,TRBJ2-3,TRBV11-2,CASSLGGVSTDTQYF,TGTGCCAGCAGCTTAGGGGGGGTTAGCACAGATACGCAGTATTTT
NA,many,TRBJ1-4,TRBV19,CASSPTNEKLFF,TGTGCCAGTAGTCCTACTAATGAAAAACTGTTTTTT
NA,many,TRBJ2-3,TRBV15,CATSRDRRFSDTQYF,TGTGCCACCAGCAGAGATCGACGCTTCTCAGATACGCAGTATTTT
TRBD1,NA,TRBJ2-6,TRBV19,CASSRGTGVNGANVLTF,TGTGCCAGTAGTCGGGGGACAGGGGTGAATGGGGCCAACGTCCTGACTTTC